These 17 T cell receptor beta chains share one sample of origin, sequenced in a study of glioma-infiltrating T cells. The iRepertoire nested amplicon-rescue multiplex PCR amplified TCR alpha and beta CDR3s from RNA. TCRdb reprocessed the multiplex PCR reads with MiXCR, giving one entry per CDR3 protein. The repertoire holds fewer than 200,000 distinct CDR3 sequences, with around 30% as singletons. The sample consisted of glioma tissue, nonneoplastic brain tissue, or PBMCs (not recorded which). These receptors were taken from a human donor with low-grade glioma or glioblastoma, undergoing nonglioma brain surgery, or in good health (not recorded which).

This clonotype was counted at least ten times. The CDR3 protein is CASTLGVTDTQYF. CDR3 in DNA: TGTGCCAGCACCTTGGGGGTCACAGATACGCAGTATTTT. The chain combines TRBV12-3 or TRBV12-4 with TRBJ2-3; D may correspond to TRBD1 or TRBD2 (5 bases each). Trimming cost V 7 bases and J 2 bases, with 10 bases left between them. CDR3 length equals 13 residues.

Turning to this clonotype: One junction end does not reproduce the germline sequence, and a read error may be involved. This chain uses TRBV7-9 with TRBJ2-5, with a tentative D call TRBD2 (6 bases). Per the germline V gene, CDR1 is SEHNR and CDR2 is FQNEAQ (reference sequence). The CDR3 runs 15 residues. CDR3: CASGLVRTMQETQYF. DNA for the CDR3: TGTGCCAGCGGCTTAGTCCGGACTATGCAAGAGACCCAGTACTTC.

This clonotype was seen at least ten times. The genes are TRBV28 and TRBJ2-2; 7 nucleotides match TRBD2. V lost 8 bases and J lost 4; bases outside the gene matches: 4. Germline V gives CDR1 MDHEN, CDR2 SYDVKM. The length of the CDR3 is 13 residues. CDR3 protein: CASATGGTGELFF. As DNA, the CDR3 is TGTGCCAGCGCTACGGGGGGCACCGGGGAGCTGTTTTTT.

With respect to this clonotype: This may arise from a read error, as a much more abundant clone is one base away. The chain combines TRBV3-1 with TRBJ2-1; 8 bases agree with TRBD2. The CDR3 covers 14 residues. Germline CDR1 reads LGHDT; CDR2 reads YNNKEL (reference sequence). CDR3 sequence: CASRISGEGNGQFF. For the CDR3, the DNA is TGTGCCAGCAGGATTAGCGGGGAAGGGAATGGGCAGTTCTTC.

This clonotype was counted many times. The CDR3 DNA reads TGCAGCGGAGGGACGGGGAACACTGAAGCTTTCTTT. As protein: CSGGTGNTEAFF. The rearrangement links TRBV29-1 to TRBJ1-1; D may be TRBD1 (5 bases). CDR3 length: 12 residues. Germline V CDR1 and CDR2: SQVTM, ANQGSEA. The germline V and J ends were trimmed by 7 bases and 1 base, with 10 bases remaining between them. Complete variable domain (other parts from reference TRBV29-1 and TRBJ1-1): SAVISQKPSRDICQRGTSLTIQCQVDSQVTMMFWYRQQPGQSLTLIATANQGSEATYESGFVIDKFPISRPNLTFSTLTVSNMSPEDSSIYLCSGGTGNTEAFFGQGTRLTVV.

Concerning this clonotype itself: Compared with germline, one end of the junction differs, possibly owing to a read error. The chain's CDR3 is CASSKFTEAFF. CDR3 sequence (DNA): TGTGCCAGCAGTAAATTCACTGAAGCTTTCTTC. The chain combines TRBV2 with TRBJ1-1; D unresolved. Germline V gene data show CDR1 as SNHLY and CDR2 as FYNNEI. There are 11 residues in the CDR3. Drawing the rest from reference TRBV2 and TRBJ1-1, the complete variable domain is EPEVTQTPSHQVTQMGQEVILRCVPISNHLYFYWYRQILGQKVEFLVSFYNNEISEKSEIFDDQFSVERPDGSNFTLKIRSTKLEDSAMYFCASSKFTEAFFGQGTRLTVV.

This rearrangement joins TRBV20-1 to TRBJ1-1; D ambiguous. The CDR3 runs 14 residues. CDR1 is DFQATT, CDR2 SNEGSKA, per germline (reference sequence). Deletions cut 0 bases from V and 0 bases from J, with 8 bases between. The CDR3 protein is CSARDPGLNTEAFF. The CDR3 nucleotides read TGCAGTGCTAGAGATCCGGGCTTGAACACTGAAGCTTTCTTT.

In its sample, this clonotype was seen once. It may be a read error: a sequence one base away is much more abundant. This CDR3 reads CASSFLRGNTRELFF. In DNA form, the CDR3 reads TGTGCCAGCAGTTTTTTACGGGGGAACACCAGGGAGCTGTTTTTT. The chain couples TRBV28 to TRBJ2-2, with a weak D call TRBD2 (6 bases). Germline CDR1 MDHEN, CDR2 SYDVKM. The CDR3 runs to 15 residues.

This clonotype was seen repeatedly, ten times or more. This chain connects TRBV20-1 to TRBJ2-1; 11 nucleotides match TRBD2. The CDR3 covers 15 residues. Germline V gene sequence: CDR1 DFQATT, CDR2 SNEGSKA (reference sequence). J gave up 2 bases and V 3 bases, and 3 bases lay outside the gene matches. The CDR3 region is CSASVSGRAYNEQFF. In nucleotides, the CDR3 is TGCAGTGCTAGCGTTAGCGGGAGGGCCTACAATGAGCAGTTCTTC.

This clonotype was found a few times. The gene calls are TRBV29-1 and TRBJ2-3; D may be TRBD1 (5 bases). Per germline, CDR1 SQVTM and CDR2 ANQGSEA. The CDR3 has 13 amino acids. V lost 7 bases to trimming and J lost 0 bases, with 11 bases between them. The DNA for the CDR3 is TGCAGCGGGTTACAGGCTAGCACAGATACGCAGTATTTT. It yields the protein CSGLQASTDTQYF.

This clonotype was recorded many times. For the CDR3, the DNA is TGCGCCAGCAGCCCGACCCTGGACACTGAAGCTTTCTTT. It codes for CASSPTLDTEAFF. The chain combines TRBV5-1 with TRBJ1-1, with D unresolved. Germline CDR1 reads SGHRS; CDR2 reads YFSETQ. The CDR3 length is 13 residues. The V end lost 4 bases, the J end lost 3 bases, and 10 bases lay between the germline ends.

V and J are TRBV7-3 and TRBJ2-1; perhaps TRBD2 as D (5 bases). The germline V and J ends were trimmed by 6 bases and 6 bases, with 15 bases remaining between them. The CDR3 is 14 amino acids. Germline values: CDR1 SGHTA, CDR2 FQGTGA. Written as DNA, the CDR3 is TGTGCCAGCAGAGATAAGGCGGGCTCCAATGAGCAGTTCTTC. It yields the protein CASRDKAGSNEQFF.

In the case of this clonotype: A much larger clone lies a single base off, so this may be a read error. This rearrangement joins TRBV10-3 to TRBJ2-3; D unclear. The CDR3 spans 14 residues. Looked up from germline, CDR1 is ENHRY and CDR2 is SYGVKD. This CDR3 reads CAISGMARSDMQYF. Here the CDR3 DNA reads TGTGCCATCAGTGGTATGGCGAGATCAGATATGCAGTATTTT.

The chain carries TRBV10-3 and TRBJ2-7; 12 bases are shared with TRBD2. The J call may be mistaken, given a closer DNA end match to TRBJ2-1. This CDR3 is built from 14 residues. Germline CDR1 ENHRY, CDR2 SYGVKD. As DNA, the CDR3 is TGTGCCTCCCGACTAGCGGGAGAAGGGTACGAGCAGTTCTTC. It encodes CASRLAGEGYEQFF.

There are many counts of this clonotype. The chain employs TRBV2 and TRBJ1-2, with no clear D. Trimming removed 10 bases at V and 4 bases at J, with 16 bases between. The CDR3 runs 13 residues. In germline, CDR1 is SNHLY, CDR2 FYNNEI. This CDR3 is CANERESGYGYTF. The CDR3 nucleotides read TGTGCCAACGAGCGGGAGTCGGGCTATGGCTACACCTTC.

The V and J genes are TRBV30 and TRBJ1-2; 7 bases align to TRBD1. Germline V gives CDR1 GTSNPN, CDR2 SVGIG (reference sequence). J lost 4 bases, V lost 2 bases, and 10 bases had no gene match. This CDR3 has 15 residues. The CDR3 sequence is CAWSTPGQSIYGYTF. As DNA, the CDR3 is TGTGCCTGGAGTACTCCGGGACAGTCGATCTATGGCTACACCTTC.

The table lists this clonotype with many counts. The chain uses TRBV20-1 and TRBJ2-1; D is undetermined. The V end lost 2 bases, the J end lost 5 bases, and 7 bases lay between the germline ends. The germline gives CDR1 DFQATT, CDR2 SNEGSKA (reference sequence). This CDR3 comprises 12 residues. CDR3 amino acids: CSARSIHNEQFF. The CDR3 DNA is TGCAGTGCTAGATCGATACACAATGAGCAGTTCTTC.